The 20 T cell receptor beta chains below come from one sample, sequenced in a study of early stage breast cancer tumors. Sequenced by immunoSEQ multiplex PCR; TCRdb stores in-frame clones only, minus some. Of about 21,000 clones listed, roughly three quarters are singletons. The sequenced material came from blood. The receptors were gathered from a person between 60 and 70 years old with breast cancer.

This sequence joins TRBV2 and TRBJ2-2; 7 bases line up with TRBD2. CDR3 length: 14 amino acids. Per germline, CDR1 SNHLY and CDR2 FYNNEI. The J segment lost 7 bases and the V segment lost 6 bases, leaving 8 bases of the junction unmatched. CDR3 nucleotide sequence: TGTGCCAGCAGGGTGGGAGGGTTAGGCGGGGAGCTGTTTTTT. It yields the protein CASRVGGLGGELFF.

The chain carries TRBV7-9 and TRBJ1-1, with D possibly matching TRBD1 (5 bases). The CDR3 runs 15 residues. Trimming pared 5 bases from V and 3 bases from J, leaving 16 bases between. Germline V gene data show CDR1 as SEHNR and CDR2 as FQNEAQ (reference sequence). The CDR3 sequence: CASSPGGADHTEAFF. Here the CDR3 DNA reads TGTGCCAGCAGCCCCGGAGGGGCAGACCACACTGAAGCTTTCTTT.

The CDR3 DNA follows: TGTGCCAGCAGCTCCACAGGGTCGAGCACCGGGGAGCTGTTTTTT. Translating gives CASSSTGSSTGELFF. The chain joins TRBV5-6 to TRBJ2-2; perhaps TRBD1 as D (6 bases). CDR3 length equals 15 residues. V gave up 3 bases and J gave up 4 bases, with 13 bases separating them. From germline, CDR1 is SGHDT and CDR2 YYEEEE.

This clone showed up just a few times. CDR3 sequence: CASSQAEEQYF. CDR3 in DNA: TGTGCCAGCAGCCAAGCTGAGGAGCAGTACTTC. The J gene is TRBJ2-7, the V gene TRBV4-2, with D hard to call. The ends were cut back, 1 base at V and 7 bases at J, with 5 bases in the middle. Germline V gives CDR1 LGHNA, CDR2 YNFKEQ. The CDR3 consists of 11 residues.

The V gene is TRBV9, the J gene TRBJ2-3; 8 bases are a match to TRBD2. Germline assignment: CDR1 SGDLS and CDR2 YYNGEE. The V segment lost 4 bases and the J segment 4 bases; nucleotides outside the gene matches: 8. CDR3 length equals 15 residues. Written as DNA, the CDR3 is TGTGCCAGCAGCACCGGGGGGGAGCAATCAGATACGCAGTATTTT. It is translated as CASSTGGEQSDTQYF.

The chain joins TRBV5-6 to TRBJ2-7; the D gene is possibly TRBD1 (5 bases). The V end was cut by 2 bases, the J end by 2 bases, with 14 bases between. Germline values: CDR1 SGHDT, CDR2 YYEEEE. This CDR3 contains 15 residues. The CDR3: CASSFLGESAYEQYF. CDR3 bases: TGTGCCAGCAGCTTCCTAGGGGAAAGCGCCTACGAGCAGTACTTC.

The chain links TRBV2 to TRBJ1-2; TRBD1 agrees at 7 bases. The V segment lost 7 bases and the J segment 2 bases; nucleotides outside the gene matches: 13. The CDR3 runs 16 residues. The germline CDR1 and CDR2 sequences are SNHLY and FYNNEI. This CDR3 reads CASNGVGGAQNYGYTF. CDR3 bases: TGTGCCAGCAACGGGGTAGGGGGCGCCCAAAACTATGGCTACACCTTC. The variable domain in full, with the rest retrieved from reference TRBV2 and TRBJ1-2, is EPEVTQTPSHQVTQMGQEVILRCVPISNHLYFYWYRQILGQKVEFLVSFYNNEISEKSEIFDDQFSVERPDGSNFTLKIRSTKLEDSAMYFCASNGVGGAQNYGYTFGSGTRLTVV.

The chain employs TRBV7-9 and TRBJ1-1, with D perhaps TRBD1 (5 bases). The germline V gene has CDR1 SEHNR and CDR2 FQNEAQ (reference sequence). CDR3 length: 11 amino acids. V was cut by 5 bases and J by 7 bases, with 8 bases left in between. CDR3 bases: TGTGCCAGCAGCCTGACAGTTGAAGCTTTCTTT. Translation: CASSLTVEAFF.

The chain recombines TRBV14 with TRBJ2-1, with a tentative D call TRBD2 (6 bases). Germline V gene lookup returns CDR1 SGHDN and CDR2 FVKESK. V was trimmed by 0 bases and J by 3 bases, leaving 15 bases between them. This CDR3 spans 17 amino acids. This chain's CDR3 is CASSQEWGLEVYNEQFF. In DNA form, the CDR3 reads TGTGCCAGCAGCCAAGAATGGGGACTCGAAGTCTACAATGAGCAGTTCTTC.

The V and J genes are TRBV5-1 and TRBJ2-7; tentative D call: TRBD2 (6 bases). Germline CDR1 reads SGHRS; CDR2 reads YFSETQ. The CDR3 runs to 14 residues. With 2 bases removed from V and 4 bases from J, the gap between germline ends came to 13 bases. The chain's CDR3 is CASSFGGSGYEQYF. CDR3 nucleotide sequence: TGCGCCAGCAGCTTTGGGGGGAGTGGGTACGAGCAGTACTTC.

The rearrangement links TRBV6-5 to TRBJ1-2; possible D gene TRBD1, 5 bases. This CDR3 has 13 amino acids. Per the germline V gene, CDR1 is MNHEY and CDR2 is SVGAGI. Trimming pared 7 bases from V and 4 bases from J, leaving 13 bases between. CDR3 nucleotides: TGTGCCAGCAAAATTACCGGGGGCTATGGCTACACCTTC. Residues: CASKITGGYGYTF.

This clone has only a few counts. The CDR3 ends on some other residue instead of the conserved phenylalanine or tryptophan, so this is likely a read error. The DNA is left out, because the CDR3 cannot be placed on it with certainty; the CDR3 is given as TCRdb lists it. The chain carries TRBV11-2 and TRBJ2-7. The CDR3 has 12 amino acids, counting both end residues. The germline V gene encodes CDR1 SGHAT and CDR2 FQNNGV. The CDR3 region is CASSLGQGVTFT.

The J gene is TRBJ2-5, the V gene TRBV11-2; tentative D call: TRBD2 (5 bases). V was trimmed by 0 bases and J by 1 base, leaving 9 bases between them. The CDR3 contains 15 residues. The germline CDR1 and CDR2 sequences are SGHAT and FQNNGV. CDR3 residues: CASSLDSGSQETQYF. The CDR3 coding sequence is TGTGCCAGCAGCTTAGATTCGGGGAGCCAAGAGACCCAGTACTTC.

The CDR3 nucleotides are TGTGCCAGCAGCTTATCAGGGGGCGAAGGCTACACCTTC. Translated, it gives CASSLSGGEGYTF. The gene calls are TRBV7-9 and TRBJ1-2; 8 nucleotides align to TRBD1. The V gene's germline CDR1 is SEHNR and CDR2 FQNEAQ (reference sequence). The CDR3 has 13 residues. The V gene end was trimmed by 2 bases and the J gene end by 8 bases; junction bases not matched to a gene: 4. The whole variable domain, remainder taken from reference TRBV7-9 and TRBJ1-2, is DTGVSQNPRHKITKRGQNVTFRCDPISEHNRLYWYRQTLGQGPEFLTYFQNEAQLEKSRLLSDRFSAERPKGSFSTLEIQRTEQGDSAMYLCASSLSGGEGYTFGSGTRLTVV.

CDR3 nucleotide sequence: TGTGCCAGCAGCCCGACAGGGGTTGCTTGGAACACTGAAGCTTTCTTT. Protein: CASSPTGVAWNTEAFF. This chain uses TRBV11-3 with TRBJ1-1, with TRBD1 matching 8 bases. V shed 5 bases, J shed 1 base, and the junction held 9 bases outside the gene matches. The CDR3 sequence is 16 residues long. The germline V gene has CDR1 SGHNT and CDR2 YENEEA.

The rearrangement joins TRBV2 to TRBJ2-1; D might be TRBD2 (6 bases). V lost 5 bases and J lost 15, with 17 bases in between. The CDR3 totals 12 residues. From germline, CDR1 is SNHLY and CDR2 FYNNEI. The CDR3 sequence is CASSFHSGEVFF. CDR3 nucleotide sequence: TGTGCCAGCAGTTTCCATAGCGGAGAGGTGTTCTTC.

This chain links TRBV20-1 with TRBJ2-3; no reliable D call. Germline CDR1 and CDR2: DFQATT and SNEGSKA (reference sequence). This CDR3 comprises 11 residues. V lost 4 bases and J 2 bases, leaving 4 bases between the germline ends. CDR3 nucleotide sequence: TGCAGTGCTACGGACACAGATACGCAGTATTTT. Its protein product is CSATDTDTQYF.

This clone was counted only a few times. The CDR3 protein is CATTDRGQNQPQHF. The CDR3 DNA follows: TGTGCCACTACGGACAGGGGGCAAAATCAGCCCCAGCATTTT. This chain joins TRBV6-4 and TRBJ1-5; 11 bases line up with TRBD1. With V trimmed by 10 bases and J by 4 bases, 6 bases remained unmatched. The CDR3 covers 14 residues. Germline loops: CDR1 MRHNA, CDR2 SNTAGT.

V is TRBV7-3 and J is TRBJ2-3; 7 bases are shared with TRBD2. CDR3 length: 16 residues. Per germline, CDR1 SGHTA and CDR2 FQGTGA. V was pared by 5 bases and J by 1 base, with 9 bases of the junction left unmatched. This CDR3 is CASSTTGLGGTDTQYF. The CDR3 DNA reads as TGTGCCAGCAGCACCACAGGACTAGGAGGCACAGATACGCAGTATTTT.

CDR3 DNA sequence: TGTGCCAGCAGCCAAGTGTTGGGACAGGTTAACACTGAAGCTTTCTTT. The encoded protein is CASSQVLGQVNTEAFF. The chain is built from TRBV4-2 and TRBJ1-1; TRBD1 matches at 8 bases. The ends lost 1 base at V and 2 bases at J; junction bases unmatched: 6. The CDR3 loop spans 16 amino acids. Germline CDR1 and CDR2: LGHNA and YNFKEQ.